This TCR beta chain stems from a study of blood T cell repertoires in COVID-19. Study-wide context: Sources were T cells, B-cell-depleted T cells, or PBMCs; the material itself was cDNA or gDNA.

This CDR3 has 16 residues. Germline-derived CDR1 and CDR2 are LNHDA and SQIVND (reference sequence). Trimming shortened V by 4 bases and J by 0 bases, and 10 bases separated the two germline ends. How the authors handled the data: Reference gene primer amplification gave estimated nucleated cell counts. Clones were read by immunoSEQ multiplex PCR, and TCRdb kept only the in-frame ones, dropping some. V and J calls and clone size come straight from that table; D and trimming were deduced from the DNA. This table has some 130,000 clones, about 90% appearing once. The chain recombines TRBV19 with TRBJ2-6; D uncertain. This clonotype was obtained from a woman aged 55 to 70 with acute or convalescent COVID-19. Sample: peripheral blood. The CDR3 is CASSSSVLSGANVLTF. The CDR3 DNA sequence: TGTGCCAGTAGTAGCTCGGTGCTCTCTGGGGCCAACGTCCTGACTTTC.